This passage covers 7 T cell receptor beta chains from one sample sequenced in a study of human T cells and chemical hapten exposure. TCRdb reanalysed the RACE reads using MiXCR and keeps one entry per CDR3 protein. Counted here are around 300,000 distinct CDR3 sequences, about 7.7% occurring once; the ten biggest clones make up roughly 1.2%. Specified time point: pre-sensitization, week 0. The treatment here: therapeutic diphenylcyclopropenone sensitization with weekly scalp DPC. This sample comprised whole blood, obtained in connection with sensitization to the hapten diphenylcyclopropenone (DPC). The receptors here all came from a man aged 18 to 30 with alopecia areata. Some clones in this sample may be carry-over from other donors' samples.

There are many counts of this clonotype. This chain joins TRBV20-1 and TRBJ2-2; 11 nucleotides match TRBD2. Germline V gene lookup returns CDR1 DFQATT and CDR2 SNEGSKA (reference sequence). Unmatched junction bases numbered 8, after V lost 0 bases and J lost 5 bases. The CDR3 is made up of 17 amino acids. The CDR3 spells CSARDLVTSGETGELFF. The DNA for the CDR3 is TGCAGTGCTAGAGATCTTGTGACTAGCGGGGAAACCGGGGAGCTGTTTTTT.

This clonotype has at least ten counts. The CDR3 bases are TGCGCCAGCAGCCCCTCATCGGGGGCCTTCACTGAAGCTTTCTTT. This translates into CASSPSSGAFTEAFF. The chain combines TRBV5-1 with TRBJ1-1; tentative D call: TRBD1 (6 bases). Trimming took off 4 bases at V and 4 bases at J, with 17 bases between the two ends. CDR3 length: 15 amino acids. Germline V gives CDR1 SGHRS, CDR2 YFSETQ.

The chain is built from TRBV6-5 and TRBJ1-3, with D hard to call. The V end was cut by 0 bases, the J end by 4 bases, with 7 bases between. Germline V gives CDR1 MNHEY, CDR2 SVGAGI. The CDR3 has 14 amino acids. DNA for the CDR3: TGTGCCAGCAGTTACTCTACAGTAGGAAACACCATATATTTT. Translation gives CASSYSTVGNTIYF.

This clonotype has just a few counts. This chain uses TRBV6-1 with TRBJ2-3; TRBD1 aligns across 7 bases. Trimming at V came to 6 bases and at J to 0 bases, leaving 6 bases not matched to a gene. The CDR3 is made up of 15 amino acids. In germline, CDR1 is MNHNS, CDR2 SASEGT. The CDR3 region is CASSLGQVSTDTQYF. The CDR3 nucleotides read TGTGCCAGCAGCCTTGGACAGGTCAGCACAGATACGCAGTATTTT.

The V gene is TRBV6-5, the J gene TRBJ2-3; TRBD2 agrees at 7 bases. This CDR3 has 15 residues. The trim removed 4 bases at V and 1 base at J, leaving 5 bases unmatched. Germline assignment: CDR1 MNHEY and CDR2 SVGAGI. The CDR3 region has the DNA TGTGCCAGCAGTTTTTTGGGGGGGGGCACAGATACGCAGTATTTT. It yields the protein CASSFLGGGTDTQYF.

This clonotype was seen repeatedly, ten times or more. The chain combines TRBV2 with TRBJ2-3; TRBD2 matches at 8 bases. J lost 2 bases, V lost 8 bases, and 6 bases had no gene match. Germline V gene sequence: CDR1 SNHLY, CDR2 FYNNEI. This CDR3 has 14 amino acids. The CDR3 spells CASHRGGLTDTQYF. CDR3 in DNA: TGTGCCAGCCATCGGGGGGGCCTCACAGATACGCAGTATTTT.

This clonotype was recorded at least ten times. This chain joins TRBV29-1 and TRBJ1-2; D may be TRBD1 (5 bases). Germline-derived CDR1 and CDR2 are SQVTM and ANQGSEA. This CDR3 is 11 amino acids long. V dropped 4 bases and J dropped 7 bases, with 10 bases sitting between them. CDR3 nucleotide sequence: TGCAGCGTTGGTGGGACTCCTGGCTACACCTTC. As protein: CSVGGTPGYTF. The variable domain in full, with the rest retrieved from reference TRBV29-1 and TRBJ1-2, is SAVISQKPSRDICQRGTSLTIQCQVDSQVTMMFWYRQQPGQSLTLIATANQGSEATYESGFVIDKFPISRPNLTFSTLTVSNMSPEDSSIYLCSVGGTPGYTFGSGTRLTVV.